This T cell receptor beta chain was sequenced for a study of graft-versus-host responses after intestinal transplantation. Sequencing was performed with immunoSEQ multiplex PCR; in TCRdb, only in-frame clones are kept and a portion is missing. The repertoire consists of some 110,000 clones, with around 92% occurring once and the leading ten covering under 1.5%. The V end lost 8 bases, the J end lost 2 bases, and 12 bases lay between the germline ends. CDR1 is SGDLS and CDR2 is YYNGEE in the germline V gene. This CDR3 contains 13 residues. This clone was seen a single time. Antigen specificity is unknown.

The starting material was unstimulated CD8+ T cells sorted from spleen or lymph node cells, obtained before transplant. The rearrangement links TRBV9 to TRBJ2-3, with TRBD2 as a possible D gene (6 bases). This TCR was recovered from a human donor who was the organ donor for an intestinal transplant. CDR3 DNA sequence: TGTGCCAGTCGGGACTCCTACACAGATACGCAGTATTTT. This encodes CASRDSYTDTQYF. The full variable domain, completed using reference TRBV9 and TRBJ2-3, is DSGVTQTPKHLITATGQRVTLRCSPRSGDLSVYWYQQSLDQGLQFLIQYYNGEERAKGNILERFSAQQFPDLHSELNLSSLELGDSALYFCASRDSYTDTQYFGPGTRLTVL.